These 4 T cell receptor beta chains came from one sample sequenced in a study of naive CD8 T cells in extremely preterm neonates. Regarding the study as a whole: Preterm infants showed shorter CDR3s, fewer N additions and less trimming than older groups.

The antigens of these receptors remain unknown. Repertoires were generated with immunoSEQ multiplex PCR, while TCRdb's copy carries only in-frame clones and drops some. The sample shows tens of thousands of clones, approximately 88% of them seen only once. Samples were taken at extremely preterm deliveries at about 22-27 weeks of gestation. The sequencing input was naive CD8+ T cells from cord blood. The receptors stem from a boy who was born preterm.

V usage is TRBV23-1 and J usage is TRBJ1-3; D uncertain. TRBV23-1 is sorted into the ORF group, with uncertain function. V was clipped by 3 bases and J by 7 bases, with 4 bases between them. CDR3 length equals 11 residues. The CDR3 region has the DNA TGCGCCAGCAGTCAGGGGAACACCATATATTTT. Its protein is CASSQGNTIYF.

The chain employs TRBV7-9 and TRBJ1-2; D is ambiguous. CDR1 and CDR2 from the germline V gene are SEHNR and FQNEAQ (reference sequence). This CDR3 is 15 amino acids long. Trimming left V 6 bases short and J 0 bases short, with 14 bases between. As DNA, the CDR3 is TGTGCCAGCAGATCGAGGGAGGTTGCTAACTATGGCTACACCTTC. Residues: CASRSREVANYGYTF. Full variable domain (missing parts from reference TRBV7-9 and TRBJ1-2): DTGVSQNPRHKITKRGQNVTFRCDPISEHNRLYWYRQTLGQGPEFLTYFQNEAQLEKSRLLSDRFSAERPKGSFSTLEIQRTEQGDSAMYLCASRSREVANYGYTFGSGTRLTVV.

Here the CDR3 DNA reads TGTGCCTGGAGTGGACAGGGCAATCAGCCCCAGCATTTT. It translates to CAWSGQGNQPQHF. V usage is TRBV30 and J usage is TRBJ1-5; D may be TRBD1 (6 bases). The CDR3 has 13 amino acids. Germline CDR1 reads GTSNPN; CDR2 reads SVGIG (reference sequence). The V end lost 1 base, the J end lost 2 bases, and 6 bases lay between the germline ends.

The V call is TRBV4-3, the J call TRBJ2-3; no reliable D call. V was cut by 0 bases and J by 0 bases, with 4 bases left in between. The CDR3 extends over 14 amino acids. From germline, CDR1 is LGHNA and CDR2 YSLEER. The CDR3 protein is CASSQDPSTDTQYF. Written as DNA, the CDR3 is TGCGCCAGCAGCCAAGATCCTAGCACAGATACGCAGTATTTT.